The clone carrying this T cell receptor beta chain was counted only a few times. Germline-derived CDR1 and CDR2 are MNHEY and SMNVEV (reference sequence). The CDR3 sequence is 16 residues long. V shed 7 bases and J shed 1 base, with 19 bases lying between them. Healthy Caucasian donors formed the entire cohort. This entry comes from a study of identical twins. TCRdb ran MiXCR on the 5' RACE reads and lists one entry per CDR3 protein. This sample has around 1.7 million distinct CDR3 sequences; under 35% occur once, and the top ten carry about 0.3%. Input material: cord blood. The sequence was obtained from a newborn girl in good health. The rearrangement joins TRBV27 to TRBJ1-2; D uncertain. DNA for the CDR3: TGTGCCAGCACCCCGACGGGGTTTGGTAATAACTATGGCTACACCTTC. Protein: CASTPTGFGNNYGYTF.